Listed below are T cell receptor beta chains from one sample, sequenced in a study of T cell responses to AZD1222 COVID-19 vaccine. Sequencing was performed with immunoSEQ multiplex PCR; in TCRdb, only in-frame clones are kept and a portion is missing. The sample has about 190,000 clones, approximately 92% seen once. The sample here was peripheral blood, taken 28 days after the second dose of the MenACWY control vaccine. The receptors shown here come from an adult who received the MenACWY meningococcal vaccine as a control. CDR3s include the opening cysteine and the closing phenylalanine or tryptophan. Fields, in order: clone size, V gene, D gene, J gene, CDR3 protein, CDR3 DNA. A D gene is named only where the DNA matches it firmly. Rows give clone size only sometimes, using once, few, many, or a class for an expanded clone.

.	TRBV13	.	TRBJ2-2	CASSLGRRTGELFF	TGTGCCAGCAGCTTGGGTCGAAGGACCGGGGAGCTGTTTTTT
.	TRBV18	.	TRBJ2-7	CASSPQSEQYF	TGTGCCAGCTCACCACAGTCCGAGCAGTACTTC
.	TRBV7-9	.	TRBJ1-2	CASSLGWGHNYGYTF	TGTGCCAGCAGCTTAGGGTGGGGACATAACTATGGCTACACCTTC
once	TRBV6-4	.	TRBJ2-1	CANLTPPGTYNEQFF	TGTGCCAACTTAACTCCCCCAGGAACCTACAATGAGCAGTTCTTC
.	TRBV19	TRBD1	TRBJ2-7	CASRDRGREQYF	TGTGCCAGTAGAGACAGGGGGCGGGAGCAGTACTTC
.	TRBV4-1	.	TRBJ2-5	CASSQHQTSGANRQTQYF	TGCGCCAGCAGCCAACATCAGACAAGTGGAGCTAATCGGCAGACCCAGTACTTC
.	TRBV18	.	TRBJ1-2	CASSLQGGNYGYTF	TGTGCCAGCTCACTCCAGGGAGGTAACTATGGCTACACCTTC
.	TRBV7-3	.	TRBJ1-2	CASSPSLGGGYTF	TGTGCCAGCAGCCCCAGTTTAGGGGGGGGCTACACCTTC
.	TRBV9	TRBD2	TRBJ2-7	CASSPRGVHEQYF	TGTGCCAGCAGCCCCCGGGGGGTACACGAGCAGTACTTC
.	TRBV4-2	.	TRBJ1-1	CASSPSGTWRTEAFF	TGTGCCAGCAGCCCTTCTGGGACGTGGAGGACTGAAGCTTTCTTT
.	TRBV5-1	.	TRBJ2-3	CASSLRGDTQYF	TGCGCCAGCAGCCTTAGGGGAGATACGCAGTATTTT
.	TRBV20-1	.	TRBJ2-1	CSATGYNEQFF	TGCAGTGCTACGGGATACAATGAGCAGTTCTTC
.	TRBV12-5	TRBD2	TRBJ2-3	CASGLGLAETDTQYF	TGTGCTAGTGGTTTGGGTCTAGCGGAGACAGATACGCAGTATTTT
.	TRBV13	.	TRBJ1-2	CASSPRAGVYGYTF	TGTGCCAGCAGCCCTCGGGCGGGGGTCTATGGCTACACCTTC
once	TRBV19	.	TRBJ1-1	CASSIGGTLNTEAFF	TGTGCCAGTAGTATAGGGGGGACACTGAACACTGAAGCTTTCTTT
.	TRBV5-1	.	TRBJ2-1	CASSLDLDRNEQFF	TGCGCCAGCAGCTTGGATCTCGACCGCAATGAGCAGTTCTTC
.	TRBV30	.	TRBJ2-2	CAWIYGGELFF	TGTGCCTGGATATATGGCGGGGAGCTGTTTTTT
.	TRBV18	.	TRBJ1-6	CASSPGAASSPLHF	TGTGCCAGCTCCCCGGGTGCCGCTAGTTCACCCCTCCACTTT
.	TRBV10-3	TRBD1	TRBJ1-1	CATQGATSTEAFF	TGTGCCACACAGGGGGCGACGAGCACTGAAGCTTTCTTT
.	TRBV3-1/TRBV3-2	.	TRBJ2-5	CASSHVGGARETQYF	TGTGCCAGCAGCCATGTCGGGGGAGCTCGGGAGACCCAGTACTTC
.	TRBV24-1	.	TRBJ2-5	CATSDPRSLGSQETQYF	TGTGCCACCAGTGACCCCAGGAGTCTAGGTTCCCAAGAGACCCAGTACTTC
.	TRBV2	.	TRBJ1-3	CARQGPGNTIYF	TGTGCCAGACAGGGACCAGGAAACACCATATATTTT
.	TRBV28	.	TRBJ1-5	CASMRMGGNQPQHF	TGTGCCAGCATGCGTATGGGGGGCAATCAGCCCCAGCATTTT
once	TRBV19	TRBD1	TRBJ2-7	CASRGDRGPYEQYF	TGTGCCAGTAGGGGAGACAGGGGCCCCTACGAGCAGTACTTC
.	TRBV28	.	TRBJ1-2	CASSFIQDGVGYTF	TGTGCCAGCAGTTTTATTCAGGACGGCGTCGGCTACACCTTC
.	TRBV28	TRBD1	TRBJ1-2	CASSPWTGDGYTF	TGTGCCAGCAGTCCTTGGACAGGGGATGGCTACACCTTC
once	TRBV7-9	.	TRBJ2-7	CASSYRVGEQYF	TGTGCCAGCAGCTACAGGGTAGGCGAGCAGTACTTC
.	TRBV5-1	TRBD1	TRBJ2-7	CASSLKGAVYEQYF	TGCGCCAGCAGTCTAAAGGGGGCTGTCTACGAGCAGTACTTC
once	TRBV30	.	TRBJ1-6	CAWSAEGALHF	TGTGCCTGGAGTGCTGAGGGCGCCCTCCACTTT
.	TRBV3-1/TRBV3-2	.	TRBJ1-4	CASSQEYNEKLFF	TGTGCCAGCAGCCAGGAGTATAATGAAAAACTGTTTTTT
.	TRBV28	TRBD2	TRBJ2-2	CASRRTRMPGELFF	TGTGCCAGCAGAAGGACTAGGATGCCCGGGGAGCTGTTTTTT
.	TRBV28	TRBD1	TRBJ1-4	CASDRGALNEKLFF	TGTGCCAGCGACAGGGGCGCCCTTAATGAAAAACTGTTTTTT
once	TRBV7-9	TRBD1	TRBJ2-7	CASSGTDRGTYEQYF	TGTGCCAGCAGCGGGACGGACAGGGGGACCTACGAGCAGTACTTC
.	TRBV7-2	.	TRBJ1-5	CASSSRVGQPQHF	TGTGCCAGCAGCTCCAGGGTAGGGCAGCCCCAGCATTTT
.	TRBV5-1	.	TRBJ2-5	CASTLPTEETQYF	TGCGCCAGCACACTACCGACGGAAGAGACCCAGTACTTC
few	TRBV12-5	.	TRBJ2-1	CASGLADLASHNEQFF	TGTGCTAGTGGTTTGGCAGACCTAGCGTCCCACAATGAGCAGTTCTTC
.	TRBV6-5	.	TRBJ1-2	CASSLDVFYGYTF	TGTGCCAGCAGCCTGGACGTCTTCTATGGCTACACCTTC
.	TRBV25-1	TRBD2	TRBJ2-1	CASRTGLAGGDEQFF	TGTGCCAGCAGGACGGGACTAGCGGGAGGGGATGAGCAGTTCTTC
.	TRBV19	.	TRBJ1-2	CASSAGVAGYTF	TGTGCCAGTAGTGCGGGGGTGGCTGGCTACACCTTC
.	TRBV7-2	.	TRBJ2-1	CASSATGQEYNEQFF	TGTGCCAGCAGCGCAACGGGACAAGAATACAATGAGCAGTTCTTC
.	TRBV2	.	TRBJ1-1	CASRMQGRNTEAFF	TGTGCCAGCAGGATGCAGGGGAGGAACACTGAAGCTTTCTTT
.	TRBV12-3/TRBV12-4	.	TRBJ1-1	CASSLGSNTEAFF	TGTGCCAGCAGTTTAGGCAGTAACACTGAAGCTTTCTTT
.	TRBV18	.	TRBJ1-4	CASSPSLEAGDEKLFF	TGTGCCAGCTCACCCTCTCTTGAGGCCGGGGATGAAAAACTGTTTTTT
.	TRBV10-3	.	TRBJ1-2	CAISEILEGGYTF	TGTGCCATCAGTGAGATTCTGGAGGGCGGCTACACCTTC
.	TRBV7-9	TRBD2	TRBJ2-1	CASSLMNSGRIAEQFF	TGTGCCAGCAGCCTTATGAATAGCGGGAGGATCGCTGAGCAGTTCTTC
once	TRBV5-1	.	TRBJ2-7	CASSGGGYHEQYF	TGCGCCAGCAGCGGGGGCGGGTACCACGAGCAGTACTTC
.	TRBV3-1/TRBV3-2	.	TRBJ2-3	CASSPLSLASDTQYF	TGTGCCAGCAGCCCCCTCTCCCTCGCCTCCGATACGCAGTATTTT
.	TRBV7-8	TRBD2	TRBJ2-1	CASTQRLAGVNEQFF	TGTGCCAGCACCCAAAGACTAGCGGGAGTCAATGAGCAGTTCTTC
.	TRBV19	TRBD1	TRBJ1-6	CASKQGTNSPLHF	TGTGCCAGTAAACAGGGGACGAATTCACCCCTCCACTTT
.	TRBV5-6	.	TRBJ2-1	CASSLGQPRSYNEQFF	TGTGCCAGCAGCTTGGGTCAGCCCCGCTCCTACAATGAGCAGTTCTTC
few	TRBV4-1	.	TRBJ1-4	CASSHPLVGEKLFF	TGCGCCAGCAGCCATCCCCTGGTGGGCGAAAAACTGTTTTTT